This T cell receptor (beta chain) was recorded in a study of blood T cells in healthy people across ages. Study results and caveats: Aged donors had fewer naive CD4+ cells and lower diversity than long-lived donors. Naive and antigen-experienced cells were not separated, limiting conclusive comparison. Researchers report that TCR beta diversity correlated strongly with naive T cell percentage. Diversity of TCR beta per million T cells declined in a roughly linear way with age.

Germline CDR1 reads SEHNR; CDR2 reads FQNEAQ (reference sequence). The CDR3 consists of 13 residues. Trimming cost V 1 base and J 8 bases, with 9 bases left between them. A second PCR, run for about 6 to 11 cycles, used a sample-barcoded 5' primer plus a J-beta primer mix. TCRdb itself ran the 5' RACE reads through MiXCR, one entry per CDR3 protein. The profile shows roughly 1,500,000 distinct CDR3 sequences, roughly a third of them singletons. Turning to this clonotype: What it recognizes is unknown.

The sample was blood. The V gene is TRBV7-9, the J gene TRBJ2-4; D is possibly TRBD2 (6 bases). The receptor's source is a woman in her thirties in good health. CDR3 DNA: TGTGCCAGCAGCTTAGGACTAGATCACATTCAGTACTTC. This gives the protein CASSLGLDHIQYF.